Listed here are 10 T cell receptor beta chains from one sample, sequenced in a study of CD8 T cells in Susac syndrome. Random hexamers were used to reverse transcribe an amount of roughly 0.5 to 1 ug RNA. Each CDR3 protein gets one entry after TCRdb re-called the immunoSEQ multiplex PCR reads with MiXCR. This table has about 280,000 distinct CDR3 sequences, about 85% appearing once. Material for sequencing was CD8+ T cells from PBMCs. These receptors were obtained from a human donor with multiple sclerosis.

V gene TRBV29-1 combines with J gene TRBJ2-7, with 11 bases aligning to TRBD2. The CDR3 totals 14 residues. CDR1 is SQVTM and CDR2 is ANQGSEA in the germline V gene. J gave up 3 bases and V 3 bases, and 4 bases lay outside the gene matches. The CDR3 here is CSVEGGTSGYEQYF. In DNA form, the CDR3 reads TGCAGCGTTGAGGGTGGGACTAGCGGCTACGAGCAGTACTTC.

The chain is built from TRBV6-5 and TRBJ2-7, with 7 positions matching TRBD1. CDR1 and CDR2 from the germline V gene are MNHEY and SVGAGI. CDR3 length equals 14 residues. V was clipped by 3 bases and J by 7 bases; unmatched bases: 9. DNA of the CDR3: TGTGCCAGCAGTTATCAGACAGGGATTCAGGAGCAGTACTTC. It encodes CASSYQTGIQEQYF.

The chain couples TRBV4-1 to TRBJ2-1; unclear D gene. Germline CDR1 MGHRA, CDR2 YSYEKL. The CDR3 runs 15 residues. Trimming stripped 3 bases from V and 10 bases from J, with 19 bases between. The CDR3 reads CASSQAGLDVKEQFF. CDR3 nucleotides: TGCGCCAGCAGCCAGGCCGGCCTCGACGTCAAGGAGCAGTTCTTC.

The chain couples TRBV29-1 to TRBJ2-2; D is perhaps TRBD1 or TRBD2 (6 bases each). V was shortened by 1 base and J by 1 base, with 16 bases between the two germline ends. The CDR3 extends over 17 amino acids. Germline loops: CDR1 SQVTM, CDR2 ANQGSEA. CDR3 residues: CSVEGGDRRENTGELFF. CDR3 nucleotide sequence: TGCAGCGTTGAAGGGGGTGACAGGAGGGAGAACACCGGGGAGCTGTTTTTT.

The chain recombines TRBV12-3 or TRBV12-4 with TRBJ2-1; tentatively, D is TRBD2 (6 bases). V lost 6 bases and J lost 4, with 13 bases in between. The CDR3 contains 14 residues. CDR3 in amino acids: CASSQRAGYNEQFF. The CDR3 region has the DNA TGTGCCAGCAGCCAACGGGCGGGATACAATGAGCAGTTCTTC.

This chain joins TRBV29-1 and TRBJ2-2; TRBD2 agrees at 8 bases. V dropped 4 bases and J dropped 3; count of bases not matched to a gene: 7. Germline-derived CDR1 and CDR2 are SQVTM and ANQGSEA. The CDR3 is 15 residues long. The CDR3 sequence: CSVVERELDTGELFF. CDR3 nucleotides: TGCAGCGTTGTGGAGCGGGAGTTAGACACCGGGGAGCTGTTTTTT.

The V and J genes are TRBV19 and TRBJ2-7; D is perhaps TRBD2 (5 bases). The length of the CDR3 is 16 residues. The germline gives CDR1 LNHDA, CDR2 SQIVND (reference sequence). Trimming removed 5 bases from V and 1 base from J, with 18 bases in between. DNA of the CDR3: TGTGCCAGTAGTCCGTCGGGATCTAGTCTTTCCTACGAGCAGTACTTC. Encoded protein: CASSPSGSSLSYEQYF. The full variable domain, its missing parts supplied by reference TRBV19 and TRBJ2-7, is DGGITQSPKYLFRKEGQNVTLSCEQNLNHDAMYWYRQDPGQGLRLIYYSQIVNDFQKGDIAEGYSVSREKKESFPLTVTSAQKNPTAFYLCASSPSGSSLSYEQYFGPGTRLTVT.

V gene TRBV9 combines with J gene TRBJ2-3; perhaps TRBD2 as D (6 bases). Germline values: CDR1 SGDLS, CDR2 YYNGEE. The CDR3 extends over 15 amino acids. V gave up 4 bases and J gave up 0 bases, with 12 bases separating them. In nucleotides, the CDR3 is TGTGCCAGCAGCAGGAGCGGGCCCAGCACAGATACGCAGTATTTT. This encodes CASSRSGPSTDTQYF.

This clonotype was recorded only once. For the CDR3, the DNA is TGTGCCAGCAGCCCCGTCGGACAGGCTGCCTATGGCTACACCTTC. Protein sequence: CASSPVGQAAYGYTF. The chain couples TRBV3-1 to TRBJ1-2; 7 nucleotides agree with TRBD1. Germline-derived CDR1 and CDR2 are LGHDT and YNNKEL (reference sequence). V shed 4 bases and J 4 bases; nucleotides not matched to a gene: 9. The CDR3 is 15 residues long.

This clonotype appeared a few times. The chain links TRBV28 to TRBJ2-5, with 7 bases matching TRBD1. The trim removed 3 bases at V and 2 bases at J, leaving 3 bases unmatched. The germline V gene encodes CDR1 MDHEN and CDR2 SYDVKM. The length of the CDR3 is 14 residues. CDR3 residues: CASSLTGTQETQYF. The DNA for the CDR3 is TGTGCCAGCAGTTTGACAGGGACGCAAGAGACCCAGTACTTC.